This record concerns one T cell receptor (beta chain) sequence. Its antigen remains unknown. The PCR used 60 Vbeta and 13 Jbeta primers. Assay: immunoSEQ multiplex PCR; the TCRdb copy retains only in-frame clones and omits some. The data hold over 150,000 clones, with 82% observed a single time. This sample is drawn from a study of cytomegalovirus exposure and HLA in healthy donors. Whole-study results and caveats: Most of the CMV-associated TCR beta chains (in a later analysis) appeared to be HLA-restricted. For cytomegalovirus status, the classifier reportedly gave diagnoses with high specificity and sensitivity. A reported reduction in N-insertions relative to the approximately 640-donor mean was seen in an Asian-associated ancestry cluster in a later analysis.

As for the donors, each was a healthy bone marrow donor. The sequencing input was PBMCs. The TCR originated in a woman aged 45-65 years in good health and CMV-seropositive.

The chain's CDR3 is CASSLRSWYEQYF. The CDR3 region has the DNA TGTGCCAGCAGTTTGAGATCGTGGTACGAGCAGTACTTC. V gene TRBV28 combines with J gene TRBJ2-7; D not resolved. The CDR3 sequence is 13 residues long. V lost 3 bases and J lost 4, with 10 bases in between. Germline V CDR1 and CDR2: MDHEN, SYDVKM.